One sample yielded the 14 T cell receptor beta chains listed below, sequenced in a study of tumor-infiltrating lymphocytes in primary liver carcinoma (dated by TCRdb to about 2017). Sequencer: Illumina HiSeq 2500. TCRbeta-specific cDNA was reverse-transcribed from about 520 ng total RNA using a constant-region primer and ProtoScript II reverse transcriptase. Construction of the TCRbeta libraries relied on three nested rounds of multiplex PCR, following a slightly modified ARM-PCR procedure. The first two PCR rounds used multiplex TRBV1-TRBV30 forward primers with a Cbeta reverse primer, each for about 10 cycles. The public sequencing data were trimmed at Q25 with fastp and processed into clonotypes with MiXCR by TCRdb, which kept only in-frame beta chains. Every entry covers one CDR3 protein and lists the most common genes and DNA from its rows. This sample has tens of thousands of distinct CDR3 sequences in its table, and around three quarters of those were observed once. The ten biggest clones cover roughly a quarter of the sample.

Without any cell sorting, total RNA and DNA were extracted together from about 20-30 mg of bulk tissue using the AllPrep DNA/RNA mini kit. Sequences were obtained from liver tumor tissue from sampling region 3. The sample's cell subset or site label, decoded: tumor region T3, left-lateral pole. All receptors come from a man aged 40-49 years with primary liver carcinoma and hepatitis B virus infection.

About this clonotype: A much larger clone lies one base from this, so it may be a read error. In DNA form, the CDR3 reads TGTGCCGGCAGTTCGGCCGGGGAATTGGTCGATCAGCCCCAGCATTTT. Translation: CAGSSAGELVDQPQHF. The V call is TRBV28, the J call TRBJ1-5; D uncertain. Germline CDR1 reads MDHEN; CDR2 reads SYDVKM. The CDR3 runs 16 residues.

As regards this clonotype: The junction does not match germline at one end; this may be a read error. CDR3 DNA sequence: TGTGCCAGCTGCTTAGTGGCGCTAGCGGGATCCGGGGAGCTGTTCTTT. Its protein is CASCLVALAGSGELFF. This rearrangement joins TRBV11-2 to TRBJ2-2; 9 bases agree with TRBD2. The CDR3 has 16 residues. Germline assignment: CDR1 SGHAT and CDR2 FQNNGV.

A remark on this clonotype: One end of the junction fails to match germline, which may point to a read error. The chain employs TRBV11-2 and TRBJ2-3, with 10 bases aligning to TRBD2. Looked up from germline, CDR1 is SGHAT and CDR2 is FQNNGV. This CDR3 is built from 16 residues. In nucleotides, the CDR3 is TGTGCCAGTGGCTTAGAGGGACTAGCGTGGACAGGTACGCAGTATTTT. Translation gives CASGLEGLAWTGTQYF. Combining the CDR3 with reference TRBV11-2 and TRBJ2-3 gives the whole variable domain EAGVAQSPRYKIIEKRQSVAFWCNPISGHATLYWYQQILGQGPKLLIQFQNNGVVDDSQLPKDRFSAERLKGVDSTLKIQPAKLEDSAVYLCASGLEGLAWTGTQYFGPGTRLTVL.

Turning to this clonotype: A junction boundary mismatches the germline segment, possibly from a read error. The chain has TRBV11-2 and TRBJ2-7, with D unresolved. The CDR3 totals 16 residues. The V gene's germline CDR1 is SGHAT and CDR2 FQNNGV. The CDR3 region has the DNA TGTGCCATCAGCTTCACGCGCAGGAGTCTTACCCACGAGCAGTACTTC. It translates to CAISFTRRSLTHEQYF.

Worth noting for this clonotype: No DNA is shown, since the ends of the CDR3 on it are uncertain; the CDR3 is the one TCRdb lists. The chain recombines TRBV6-5 with TRBJ1-2. Including both end residues, the CDR3 is 13 amino acids long. Germline V gives CDR1 MNHEY, CDR2 SVGAGI. The CDR3 region is CVSSKDKRYGCTF.

Turning to this clonotype: At one of its ends the junction is not consistent with the germline gene, which may arise from a read error. The chain carries TRBV5-5 and TRBJ2-7; maybe TRBD2 (6 bases). The CDR3 runs to 13 residues. Per germline, CDR1 SGHKS and CDR2 YYEKEE (reference sequence). The CDR3 DNA sequence: TGCGCCAGCAGCTTCGGGAGTTCCTGCGAGCAGTACTTC. Its translation: CASSFGSSCEQYF. Drawing the rest from reference TRBV5-5 and TRBJ2-7, the complete variable domain is DAGVTQSPTHLIKTRGQQVTLRCSPISGHKSVSWYQQVLGQGPQFIFQYYEKEERGRGNFPDRFSARQFPNYSSELNVNALLLGDSALYLCASSFGSSCEQYFGPGTRLTVT.

A remark on this clonotype: Sequence at one end of the junction differs from germline and may be a read error. This chain joins TRBV6-5 and TRBJ2-3, with a weak D call TRBD1 (6 bases). CDR1 is MNHEY, CDR2 SVGAGI, per germline. The CDR3 is 17 residues long. CDR3 sequence reads: CASRYSPTGISTDTQYF. The CDR3 nucleotides are TGTGCTAGCAGATACTCCCCGACAGGAATTAGCACAGATACGCAGTATTTT.

This chain connects TRBV6-6 to TRBJ1-2, with 10 bases identical to TRBD1. The CDR3 covers 13 residues. Germline assignment: CDR1 MNHNY and CDR2 SVGAGI (reference sequence). The CDR3 protein is CACNRQGAEGYTF. CDR3 coding DNA: TGTGCATGCAACCGACAGGGGGCTGAGGGCTACACCTTC.

Notes on this clonotype: One end of the junction varies from germline; a read error may be responsible. The rearrangement joins TRBV28 to TRBJ1-5, with a weak D call TRBD1 (6 bases). Germline loops: CDR1 MDHEN, CDR2 SYDVKM. The CDR3 runs 15 residues. The CDR3 nucleotides read TGTGCCAACAGTTTAAGGCAGGGGACGGATCAGCCCCAGCACTTT. Residues: CANSLRQGTDQPQHF.

Remarks on this clonotype: Its ends do not fully match the called genes, so a read error is possible. The gene calls are TRBV12-3 or TRBV12-4 and TRBJ1-2, with D perhaps matching TRBD1 (6 bases). The CDR3 spans 12 residues. CDR3 in DNA: TGTGCCAGTAGGGGGGCCGGGGACCCGGAGATTTTC. It is translated as CASRGAGDPEIF.

Turning to this clonotype: A much larger clone lies a single base off, so this may be a read error. V is TRBV10-3 and J is TRBJ2-3; tentatively, D is TRBD1 (5 bases). CDR3 length: 14 residues. V lost 0 bases, J lost 3 bases, and 7 bases lay in between. Looked up from germline, CDR1 is ENHRY and CDR2 is SYGVKD. As DNA, the CDR3 is TGTGCCATCAGTGAGTCTCAGGGAACAGATACGCAGTATTTT. It encodes CAISESQGTDTQYF.

In its sample, this clonotype was seen once. The rearrangement joins TRBV7-9 to TRBJ1-3; D ambiguous. This CDR3 spans 15 amino acids. V was pared by 6 bases and J by 0 bases, with 12 bases between. From germline, CDR1 is SEHNR and CDR2 FQNEAQ (reference sequence). CDR3 amino acids: CASSPTEGSGNTIYF. The CDR3 DNA is TGTGCCAGCAGTCCTACCGAGGGCTCTGGAAACACCATATATTTT.

The V call is TRBV7-9, the J call TRBJ2-1, with D perhaps matching TRBD2 (6 bases). The V gene lost 6 bases and the J gene lost 5 bases, with 17 bases spanning the gap. The CDR3 spans 15 residues. Germline CDR1 and CDR2: SEHNR and FQNEAQ (reference sequence). The CDR3 DNA reads TGTGCCAGCAGTCTTGACGGGAGCGCCGACAATGAGCAGTTCTTC. It specifies CASSLDGSADNEQFF.

To note about this clonotype: Possible read error: a much larger clone is one base away. V is TRBV28 and J is TRBJ2-3; TRBD1 might be the D (6 bases). The CDR3 runs to 15 residues. From germline, CDR1 is MDHEN and CDR2 SYDVKM. V gave up 10 bases and J gave up 3 bases, with 20 bases separating them. CDR3 nucleotide sequence: TGTGCCAACATCCCGGACAGCTCTTCGACAGATACGCAGTATTTT. It encodes CANIPDSSSTDTQYF.